The source of this T cell receptor (beta chain) is a study of blood T cell repertoires in COVID-19. Study summary: The study drew acute and convalescent COVID-19 samples from the United States, Italy and Spain.

Original handling: Nucleated cell number was recorded as an estimate derived from reference gene primer amplification. Some clones are missing from TCRdb's copy, which holds only in-frame ones; the method was immunoSEQ multiplex PCR. From that table come the V and J calls and clone size; the DNA was used to work out D and trimming. The sample lists 50,000 to 75,000 clones; 70% to 85% were seen once. The source material was peripheral blood. This clonotype originated in a man between 60 and 70 years old with acute or convalescent COVID-19.

As DNA, the CDR3 is TGTGCCAGCAGTGACGGTTGGGGGCGCCGAACTGAAGCTTTCTTT. Protein sequence: CASSDGWGRRTEAFF. The chain is built from TRBV2 and TRBJ1-1; a possible D gene is TRBD1 (6 bases). Looked up from germline, CDR1 is SNHLY and CDR2 is FYNNEI. This CDR3 is built from 15 residues. The germline V and J ends were trimmed by 3 bases and 5 bases, with 16 bases remaining between them.